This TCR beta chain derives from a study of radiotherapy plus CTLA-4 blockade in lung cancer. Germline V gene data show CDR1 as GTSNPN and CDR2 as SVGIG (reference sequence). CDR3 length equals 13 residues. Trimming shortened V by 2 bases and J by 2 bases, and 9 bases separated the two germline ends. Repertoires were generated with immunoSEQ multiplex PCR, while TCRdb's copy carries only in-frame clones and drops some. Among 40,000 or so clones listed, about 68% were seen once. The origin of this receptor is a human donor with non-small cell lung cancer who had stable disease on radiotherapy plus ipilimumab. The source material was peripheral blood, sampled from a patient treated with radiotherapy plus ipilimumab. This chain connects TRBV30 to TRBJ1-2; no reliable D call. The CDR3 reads CAWSTGGNYGYTF. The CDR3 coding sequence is TGTGCCTGGAGTACGGGCGGAAACTATGGCTACACCTTC.